The rows below give T cell receptor beta chains drawn from one sample of a study of shared clonotypes between healthy human individuals. The repertoire was sequenced with immunoSEQ multiplex PCR; TCRdb's copy has only in-frame clones and lacks some. The sample includes millions of clones, around nine tenths of them seen just once. Input material: naive CD4+ T cells sorted from blood. The receptor set was obtained from a man aged 18 to 30 in good health. Both conserved end residues are part of each CDR3. A D gene is named only where the DNA matches it firmly. Expanded clones get a size class; other rows say once, few or many, or leave the size out.

D gene,J gene,clone size,V gene,CDR3 protein,CDR3 DNA
TRBD1,TRBJ1-1,-,TRBV5-1,CASSPRTGNTEAFF,TGCGCCAGCAGCCCTAGGACAGGGAACACTGAAGCTTTCTTT
-,TRBJ1-1,-,TRBV7-8,CASSLQVNTEAFF,TGTGCCAGCAGCCTACAGGTGAACACTGAAGCTTTCTTT
-,TRBJ1-2,-,TRBV30,CAWSPEGVSGYTF,TGTGCCTGGAGCCCTGAAGGAGTTTCTGGCTACACCTTC
-,TRBJ2-7,-,TRBV9,CASSTSTGPDYEQYF,TGTGCCAGCAGCACTTCTACAGGGCCCGACTACGAGCAGTACTTC
TRBD1,TRBJ2-7,-,TRBV19,CASNYRGQGADEQYF,TGTGCCAGTAATTATAGAGGACAGGGCGCGGACGAGCAGTACTTC
-,TRBJ2-1,-,TRBV2,CASSEAGTPGNEQFF,TGTGCCAGCAGTGAGGCCGGGACGCCCGGCAATGAGCAGTTCTTC
-,TRBJ2-5,-,TRBV2,CASSEEGGASKTQYF,TGTGCCAGCAGTGAAGAAGGGGGGGCCTCGAAGACCCAGTACTTC
-,TRBJ1-6,-,TRBV6-1,CASSGGRTQTYSPLHF,TGTGCCAGCAGTGGTGGACGAACCCAGACCTATTCACCCCTCCACTTT
TRBD2,TRBJ2-3,once,TRBV5-4,CASSIRAGGADTQYF,TGTGCCAGCAGCATCCGAGCGGGGGGGGCAGATACGCAGTATTTT
-,TRBJ2-2,-,TRBV5-1,CASSTYPGSGELFF,TGCGCCAGCAGCACCTATCCAGGCTCCGGGGAGCTGTTTTTT
-,TRBJ2-7,-,TRBV5-8,CASSLSGPGYEQYF,TGTGCCAGCAGCTTGTCGGGGCCGGGCTACGAGCAGTACTTC
TRBD1,TRBJ1-6,-,TRBV6-5,CASQGVGSPLHF,TGTGCCAGTCAGGGGGTTGGTTCACCCCTCCACTTT
-,TRBJ2-6,-,TRBV18,CASSSPGGSGANVLTF,TGTGCCAGCTCATCACCTGGCGGCTCTGGGGCCAACGTCCTGACTTTC
-,TRBJ2-7,-,TRBV6-1,CASSEAQVSSYEQYF,TGTGCCAGCAGTGAAGCGCAGGTTAGCTCCTACGAGCAGTACTTC
TRBD1,TRBJ2-2,once,TRBV5-6,CASSRGQRANTGELFF,TGTGCCAGCAGCAGGGGACAGAGGGCGAACACCGGGGAGCTGTTTTTT